These 5 T cell receptor beta chains were sequenced from one sample in a study of vaccination effects on CD4 cells after COVID-19. Their antigen targets remain unknown. This table comes from immunoSEQ multiplex PCR, and its TCRdb copy is limited to in-frame clones, with some not included. Found here are roughly 50,000 clones, more than 70% of them singletons; the top ten hold over 5%. Sequencing in the ViraFEST assay came after antigen-specific CD4+ T cells had been expanded with viral peptide pools, which were used to stimulate PBMC. Cultured cells yielded isolated CD4+ T cells after 10 days. Nucleocapsid antibody tests were negative, and the vaccine recipients had no prior SARS-CoV-2 infection. The source was CD4+ T cells from PBMCs cultured with HCoV-OC43 spike peptides, collected before COVID-19 vaccination. Indicated subset: HCoV-OC43 spike overlapping peptide pool stimulation. The receptors come from a human donor who received a COVID-19 vaccine.

This clone was seen a single time. The J gene is TRBJ1-2, the V gene TRBV5-6; D remains unclear. The CDR3 runs 12 residues. CDR1 SGHDT and CDR2 YYEEEE come from the germline V gene. Between the trimmed V and J ends, which lost 0 bases and 7 bases, there was a span of 7 bases. The CDR3 nucleotides read TGTGCCAGCAGCTTGGGGGTGGGTGGCTACACCTTC. This gives the protein CASSLGVGGYTF.

The chain joins TRBV5-4 to TRBJ1-2; 8 bases agree with TRBD1. The germline V gene encodes CDR1 SGHNT and CDR2 YYREEE (reference sequence). The CDR3 covers 14 residues. J was trimmed by 3 bases and V by 4 bases; bases with no gene match: 5. The CDR3 loop reads CASSTTGGDYGYTF. Here the CDR3 DNA reads TGTGCCAGCAGCACCACAGGGGGAGACTATGGCTACACCTTC.

This clone was recorded only once. DNA for the CDR3: TGCGCCAGCAGTGAGTCAGCGGGAGTCTCCTACAATGAGCAGTTCTTC. As protein: CASSESAGVSYNEQFF. This chain joins TRBV10-2 and TRBJ2-1; 8 bases are shared with TRBD2. Germline V CDR1 and CDR2: WSHSY, SAAADI. Trimming took 0 bases from V and 0 from J; bases not matched to a gene: 1. This CDR3 is 16 amino acids long.

J is TRBJ1-4 and V is TRBV19; possible D gene TRBD1, 6 bases. Germline V gives CDR1 LNHDA, CDR2 SQIVND (reference sequence). The CDR3 consists of 15 residues. The V end lost 6 bases, the J end lost 8 bases, and 19 bases lay between the germline ends. DNA for the CDR3: TGTGCCAGTAGCAACAGGGCCACCAGGTGGGAAAAACTGTTTTTT. Translated, it gives CASSNRATRWEKLFF.

V and J are TRBV5-6 and TRBJ2-7; D is possibly TRBD1 (6 bases). The CDR3 runs to 15 residues. In germline, CDR1 is SGHDT, CDR2 YYEEEE. Between the trimmed V and J ends, which lost 3 bases and 5 bases, there was a span of 18 bases. CDR3 protein: CASSSIANRENEQYV. In DNA, the CDR3 is TGTGCCAGCAGCTCTATTGCAAACAGGGAGAACGAGCAGTACGTC.